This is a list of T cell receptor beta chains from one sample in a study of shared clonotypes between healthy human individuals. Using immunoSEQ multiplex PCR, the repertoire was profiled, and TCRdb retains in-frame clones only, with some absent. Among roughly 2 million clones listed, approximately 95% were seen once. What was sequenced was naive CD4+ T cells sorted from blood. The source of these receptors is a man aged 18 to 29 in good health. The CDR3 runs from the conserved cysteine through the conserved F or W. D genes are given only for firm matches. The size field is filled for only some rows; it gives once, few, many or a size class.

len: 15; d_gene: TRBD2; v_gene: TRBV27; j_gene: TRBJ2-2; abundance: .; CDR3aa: CASSGTSGTTGELFF; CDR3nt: TGTGCCAGCAGCGGGACTAGCGGGACTACCGGGGAGCTGTTTTTT
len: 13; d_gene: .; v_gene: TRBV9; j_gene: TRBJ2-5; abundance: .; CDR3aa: CASSVGQSETQYF; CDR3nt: TGTGCCAGCAGCGTAGGACAGTCAGAGACCCAGTACTTC
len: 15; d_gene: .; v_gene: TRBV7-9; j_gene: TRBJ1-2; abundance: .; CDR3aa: CASSLGFRENYGYTF; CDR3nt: TGTGCCAGCAGCTTAGGCTTCAGGGAAAACTATGGCTACACCTTC
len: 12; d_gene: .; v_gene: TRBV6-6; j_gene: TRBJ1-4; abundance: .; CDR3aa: CASSQDSEKLFF; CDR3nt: TGTGCCAGCAGTCAGGACAGTGAAAAACTGTTTTTT
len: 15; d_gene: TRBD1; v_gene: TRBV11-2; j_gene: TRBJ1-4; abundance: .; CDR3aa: CASSWRTGRGEKLFF; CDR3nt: TGTGCCAGCAGCTGGCGGACAGGTAGAGGTGAAAAACTGTTTTTT
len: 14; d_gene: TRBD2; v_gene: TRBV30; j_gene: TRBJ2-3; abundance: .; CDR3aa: CAWDLSGRADTQYF; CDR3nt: TGTGCCTGGGACCTTAGCGGGAGAGCAGATACGCAGTATTTT
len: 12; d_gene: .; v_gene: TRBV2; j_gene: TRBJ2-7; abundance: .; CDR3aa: CASSGGGFSQYF; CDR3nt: TGTGCCAGCAGTGGGGGAGGTTTCTCACAGTACTTC
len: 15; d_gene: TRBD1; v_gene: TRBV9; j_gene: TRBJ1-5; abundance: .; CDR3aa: CASSGGTGANQPQHF; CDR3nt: TGTGCCAGCAGCGGCGGGACAGGGGCCAATCAGCCCCAGCATTTT
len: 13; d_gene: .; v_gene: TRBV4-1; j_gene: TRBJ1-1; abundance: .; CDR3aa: CASSPEVNTEAFF; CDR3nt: TGCGCCAGCAGCCCGGAGGTGAACACTGAAGCTTTCTTT
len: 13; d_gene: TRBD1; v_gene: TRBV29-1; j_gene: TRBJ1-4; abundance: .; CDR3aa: CSGTGGANEKLFF; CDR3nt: TGCAGCGGGACAGGGGGAGCTAATGAAAAACTGTTTTTT
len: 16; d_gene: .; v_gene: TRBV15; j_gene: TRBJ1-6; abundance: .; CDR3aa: CATSRDLPGSNSPLHF; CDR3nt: TGTGCCACCAGCAGAGATCTTCCAGGGAGTAATTCACCCCTCCACTTT
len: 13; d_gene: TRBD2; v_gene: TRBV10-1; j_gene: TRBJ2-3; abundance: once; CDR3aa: CASRREGASGGCF; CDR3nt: TGCGCCAGCAGACGAGAGGGGGCTAGCGGGGGATGTTTT
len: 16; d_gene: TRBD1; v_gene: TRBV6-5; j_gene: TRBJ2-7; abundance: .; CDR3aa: CASSYGGQGSSYEQYF; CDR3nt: TGTGCCAGCAGTTATGGGGGACAGGGGAGCTCCTACGAGCAGTACTTC
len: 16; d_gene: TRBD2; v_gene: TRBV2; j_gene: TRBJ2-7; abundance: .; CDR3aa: CASSGRLAGQGAEQYF; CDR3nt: TGTGCCAGCAGCGGGCGACTAGCGGGCCAGGGTGCGGAGCAGTACTTC
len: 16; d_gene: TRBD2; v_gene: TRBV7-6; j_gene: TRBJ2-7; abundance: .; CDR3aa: CASSSPRGRVIGEQYF; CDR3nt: TGTGCCAGCAGCTCCCCGCGCGGGAGGGTAATCGGCGAGCAGTACTTC
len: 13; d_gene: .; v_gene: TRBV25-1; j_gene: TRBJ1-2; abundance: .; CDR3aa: CASSAGGDYGYTF; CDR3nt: TGTGCCAGCAGTGCTGGTGGGGACTATGGCTACACCTTC
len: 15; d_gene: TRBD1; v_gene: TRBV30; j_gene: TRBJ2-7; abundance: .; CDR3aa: CAWSRGGQGPYEQYF; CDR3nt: TGTGCCTGGTCCAGGGGGGGACAGGGGCCCTACGAGCAGTACTTC
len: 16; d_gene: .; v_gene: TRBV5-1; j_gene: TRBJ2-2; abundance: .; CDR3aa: CASSLNVGLNTGELFF; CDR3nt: TGCGCCAGCAGCTTGAATGTAGGGCTCAACACCGGGGAGCTGTTTTTT
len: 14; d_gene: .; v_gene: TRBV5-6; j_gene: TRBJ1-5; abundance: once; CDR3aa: CASSFQGSNQPQHF; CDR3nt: TGTGCCAGCAGCTTTCAGGGCAGCAATCAGCCCCAGCATTTT
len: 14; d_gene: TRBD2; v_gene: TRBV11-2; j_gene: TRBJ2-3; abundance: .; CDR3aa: CASRSGGATDTQYF; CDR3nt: TGTGCCAGCCGTAGCGGGGGGGCCACAGATACGCAGTATTTT